This entry describes one T cell receptor (beta chain). The data were taken from a study of blood T cell repertoires in COVID-19. About the research overall: Samples taken during acute and convalescent COVID-19 were collected in the United States, Italy and Spain. T cells, B-cell-depleted T cells, or PBMCs supplied cDNA or gDNA.

Seattle's cohort entered during active infection and was followed longitudinally. Authors' data handling: Estimates of nucleated cell counts were drawn from the amplification of reference gene primers. Some clones are missing from TCRdb's copy, which holds only in-frame ones; the method was immunoSEQ multiplex PCR. The V and J calls and clone size were taken over from that table, and D and trimming were inferred from the DNA. The top ten hold 1.5% to 2% of the sample, which has 250,000 to 400,000 clones, approximately 89% seen once. The clonotype originates from a woman aged 25-40 years with COVID-19, enrolled during active disease. Source material: peripheral blood.

The CDR3 coding sequence is TGCGCCAGCAGCTTAGATAGCGCCCGCACAGATACGCAGTATTTT. Translated, it gives CASSLDSARTDTQYF. The V call is TRBV5-1, the J call TRBJ2-3; a weak D match, TRBD2 (5 bases). V was trimmed by 2 bases and J by 1 base, leaving 11 bases between them. Germline CDR1 reads SGHRS; CDR2 reads YFSETQ. The CDR3 has 15 residues.